These 16 T cell receptor beta chains originate from one sample sequenced in a study of blood T cell repertoires in COVID-19 (TCRdb year 2020). The library came from the immunoSEQ multiplex PCR assay. In its TCRdb copy, this immuneACCESS table keeps in-frame sequences only and misses some clones. Where compared with another copy, unresolved V genes explain less than half of these, and the others have no known cause. The table for this sample lists some 210,000 clones; roughly 84% of them were counted only once. The ten biggest clones cover around 19% of the sample. The specimen was peripheral blood. Source of these receptors: a human donor in a cohort sampled during active COVID-19.

On this clone itself: Being one base from a much bigger clone, this may be a read error. This chain connects TRBV2 to TRBJ1-6; unclear D gene. From germline, CDR1 is SNHLY and CDR2 FYNNEI. The CDR3 is 14 amino acids. Trimming pared 5 bases from V and 0 bases from J, leaving 5 bases between. In nucleotides, the CDR3 is TGTGCCAGCAGTCGGAGCTCCTATAATTCACCCCTCCACTTT. Amino acid sequence: CASSRSSYNSPLHF. The full variable domain, in which reference TRBV2 and TRBJ1-6 provide the parts outside the CDR3, is EPEVTQTPSHQVTQMGQEVILRCVPISNHLYFYWYRQILGQKVEFLVSFYNNEISEKSEIFDDQFSVERPDGSNFTLKIRSTKLEDSAMYFCASSRSSYNSPLHFGNGTRLTVT.

The rearrangement joins TRBV4-1 to TRBJ1-3; D ambiguous. This CDR3 is 15 amino acids long. V lost 4 bases, J lost 3 bases, and 13 bases lay in between. The germline gives CDR1 MGHRA, CDR2 YSYEKL. Here the CDR3 reads CASSPSFGGGNTIYF. The CDR3 DNA reads as TGCGCCAGCAGCCCATCCTTTGGCGGTGGAAACACCATATATTTT.

The chain is built from TRBV13 and TRBJ2-5; D is unclear. Germline lookup yields CDR1 PRHDT and CDR2 FYEKMQ (reference sequence). The CDR3 sequence is 13 residues long. Trimming shortened V by 0 bases and J by 5 bases, and 7 bases separated the two germline ends. The CDR3 nucleotides are TGTGCCAGCAGCTTAGGGGGCGAGGAGACCCAGTACTTC. Amino acid sequence: CASSLGGEETQYF.

The gene calls are TRBV7-9 and TRBJ1-1; D may be TRBD1 (5 bases). The CDR3 is 15 residues long. Germline V CDR1 and CDR2: SEHNR, FQNEAQ (reference sequence). V was shortened by 3 bases and J by 2 bases, with 13 bases between the two germline ends. The DNA of the CDR3 is TGTGCCAGCAGCTTCGGGGGGACGAAAAACACTGAAGCTTTCTTT. It encodes CASSFGGTKNTEAFF.

The chain is built from TRBV5-5 and TRBJ2-1, with 7 bases aligning to TRBD2. The CDR3 runs 13 residues. Germline trimming cut 7 bases from V and 10 bases from J; bases unmatched to any gene: 11. In germline, CDR1 is SGHKS, CDR2 YYEKEE (reference sequence). Written as DNA, the CDR3 is TGTGCCAGCCGGTGGGGCGGGAGTAGCGAGCAGTTCTTC. Its translation is CASRWGGSSEQFF.

This clone was counted a single time. The V and J genes are TRBV2 and TRBJ2-7; a weak D match, TRBD1 (5 bases). Trimming took 2 bases from V and 2 from J, leaving 7 bases between them. CDR1 and CDR2 (germline): SNHLY, FYNNEI. The CDR3 runs 13 residues. The CDR3 nucleotides are TGTGCCAGCAGTGAAAGGGGCGCCTACGAGCAGTACTTC. This codes for CASSERGAYEQYF. The whole variable domain, filled in from reference TRBV2 and TRBJ2-7, reads EPEVTQTPSHQVTQMGQEVILRCVPISNHLYFYWYRQILGQKVEFLVSFYNNEISEKSEIFDDQFSVERPDGSNFTLKIRSTKLEDSAMYFCASSERGAYEQYFGPGTRLTVT.

The rearrangement joins TRBV27 to TRBJ1-3; TRBD1 matches at 7 bases. CDR3 length: 14 amino acids. After removal of 5 bases from V and 4 bases from J, the junction contained 5 bases not matched to a gene. Germline-derived CDR1 and CDR2 are MNHEY and SMNVEV (reference sequence). CDR3 DNA sequence: TGTGCCAGCAGTCCAACAGGGGTCGGAAACACCATATATTTT. Translation: CASSPTGVGNTIYF.

This clone appeared a few times. The chain carries TRBV18 and TRBJ2-5, with a tentative D call TRBD2 (5 bases). Trimming took off 4 bases at V and 5 bases at J, with 14 bases between the two ends. This CDR3 contains 14 residues. Germline V gene sequence: CDR1 KGHSH, CDR2 LQKENI. CDR3 in DNA: TGTGCCAGCTCACAAATAGACGGCGGGGAGACCCAGTACTTC. Amino acids: CASSQIDGGETQYF.

This chain links TRBV9 with TRBJ1-2; D not resolved. Germline V CDR1 and CDR2: SGDLS, YYNGEE. This CDR3 spans 14 amino acids. V was clipped by 0 bases and J by 2 bases, with 8 bases between them. The CDR3 DNA reads TGTGCCAGCAGCGTAGGTCGAGGGAACTATGGCTACACCTTC. Translating it yields CASSVGRGNYGYTF.

The chain uses TRBV2 and TRBJ2-5, with TRBD1 matching over 7 bases. The germline CDR1 and CDR2 sequences are SNHLY and FYNNEI. CDR3 size: 13 residues. Trimming at V came to 7 bases and at J to 2 bases, leaving 4 bases not matched to a gene. CDR3 protein: CASTRGQQETQYF. CDR3 sequence (DNA): TGTGCCAGCACCAGGGGACAGCAAGAGACCCAGTACTTC. The full variable domain, completed using reference TRBV2 and TRBJ2-5, is EPEVTQTPSHQVTQMGQEVILRCVPISNHLYFYWYRQILGQKVEFLVSFYNNEISEKSEIFDDQFSVERPDGSNFTLKIRSTKLEDSAMYFCASTRGQQETQYFGPGTRLLVL.

The CDR3 DNA is TGCGCCAGCAGCGTACAGGGAACAACTAATGAAAAACTGTTTTTT. Its translation is CASSVQGTTNEKLFF. The chain uses TRBV5-1 and TRBJ1-4; the D gene is possibly TRBD1 (6 bases). CDR1 and CDR2 (germline): SGHRS, YFSETQ. There are 15 residues in the CDR3. Trimming took off 4 bases at V and 0 bases at J, with 10 bases between the two ends. The full variable domain, its missing parts supplied by reference TRBV5-1 and TRBJ1-4, is KAGVTQTPRYLIKTRGQQVTLSCSPISGHRSVSWYQQTPGQGLQFLFEYFSETQRNKGNFPGRFSGRQFSNSRSEMNVSTLELGDSALYLCASSVQGTTNEKLFFGSGTQLSVL.

The V call is TRBV24-1, the J call TRBJ2-2; 8 nucleotides line up with TRBD1. The CDR3 contains 15 residues. Trimming took 3 bases from V and 5 from J; bases not matched to a gene: 4. Germline V gene sequence: CDR1 KGHDR, CDR2 SFDVKD. The chain's CDR3 is CATSDPRQGTGELFF. Written as DNA, the CDR3 is TGTGCCACCAGTGATCCAAGACAGGGGACCGGGGAGCTGTTTTTT.

This chain joins TRBV7-6 and TRBJ1-6; TRBD1 aligns across 8 bases. Germline-derived CDR1 and CDR2 are SGHVS and FNYEAQ. The CDR3 has 13 amino acids. J lost 10 bases, V lost 5 bases, and 4 bases had no gene match. Here the CDR3 DNA reads TGTGCCAGCAGCCTCGACAGGGGCTCACCCCTCCACTTT. Translating it yields CASSLDRGSPLHF.

This clone showed up just once. This chain links TRBV5-1 with TRBJ2-5; perhaps TRBD2 as D (5 bases). The CDR3 consists of 15 residues. Germline values: CDR1 SGHRS, CDR2 YFSETQ. Trimming pared 3 bases from V and 2 bases from J, leaving 14 bases between. CDR3 coding DNA: TGCGCCAGCAGCTACATAGTTGGGAGACAAGAGACCCAGTACTTC. It specifies CASSYIVGRQETQYF.

This sequence joins TRBV7-8 and TRBJ1-1; 10 bases are a match to TRBD1. CDR1 SGHVS and CDR2 FQNEAQ come from the germline V gene. Germline trimming cut 7 bases from V and 6 bases from J; bases unmatched to any gene: 11. The CDR3 is 15 amino acids. Here the CDR3 DNA reads TGTGCCAGCATCCCCGGGACAGGGGTTCTTGCTGAAGCTTTCTTT. Protein: CASIPGTGVLAEAFF.

Only one count was recorded for this clone. The chain employs TRBV2 and TRBJ2-6; D call uncertain. Germline assignment: CDR1 SNHLY and CDR2 FYNNEI. The ends were cut back, 4 bases at V and 0 bases at J, with 4 bases in the middle. The CDR3 contains 14 residues. The CDR3 bases are TGTGCCAGCAGTGCCCTCTCTGGGGCCAACGTCCTGACTTTC. This encodes CASSALSGANVLTF.